The 9 T cell receptor beta chains presented below share a single source sample, sequenced in a study of shared clonotypes between healthy human individuals. CD8 cells regarded as naive lacked CD45RO, were positively chosen for CCR7, and omitted terminally differentiated effector memory CD45RA+ cells. Assay: immunoSEQ multiplex PCR; the TCRdb copy retains only in-frame clones and omits some. The table records millions of clones, just over 90% of them present only once. Sequencing was performed on naive CD8+ T cells from PBMCs. The source of these receptors is a man aged 18 to 30 in good health. Some clones in this sample may be carry-over from other donors' samples.

The V gene is TRBV28, the J gene TRBJ2-7, with 11 bases that match TRBD1. J gave up 4 bases and V 10 bases, and 6 bases lay outside the gene matches. There are 13 residues in the CDR3. Germline V gene data show CDR1 as MDHEN and CDR2 as SYDVKM. CDR3 sequence (DNA): TGTGCCACCAGGACAGGGGGCACGTACGAGCAGTACTTC. It translates to CATRTGGTYEQYF.

The chain carries TRBV19 and TRBJ2-7; the D gene is possibly TRBD2 (5 bases). The germline CDR1 and CDR2 sequences are LNHDA and SQIVND (reference sequence). The CDR3 runs to 14 residues. Between the trimmed V and J ends, which lost 6 bases and 0 bases, there was a span of 12 bases. The CDR3 DNA reads TGTGCCAGTAGCCTTAGCGTAAACTCCTACGAGCAGTACTTC. Translating it yields CASSLSVNSYEQYF.

V is TRBV28 and J is TRBJ1-1; maybe TRBD1 (5 bases). Germline CDR1 is MDHEN and CDR2 is SYDVKM. V was cut by 4 bases and J by 1 base, with 16 bases left in between. CDR3 length: 16 amino acids. The CDR3 protein is CASSSRLTGPNTEAFF. The CDR3 region has the DNA TGTGCCAGCAGTTCCAGGTTAACGGGGCCGAACACTGAAGCTTTCTTT. The entire variable domain, with the rest obtained from reference TRBV28 and TRBJ1-1, is as follows: DVKVTQSSRYLVKRTGEKVFLECVQDMDHENMFWYRQDPGLGLRLIYFSYDVKMKEKGDIPEGYSVSREKKERFSLILESASTNQTSMYLCASSSRLTGPNTEAFFGQGTRLTVV.

This chain joins TRBV4-1 and TRBJ2-1; 13 bases align to TRBD2. The germline V gene has CDR1 MGHRA and CDR2 YSYEKL. CDR3 length: 16 residues. After removal of 3 bases from V and 4 bases from J, the junction contained 3 bases not matched to a gene. The CDR3 sequence is CASSQGLAGIYNEQFF. The CDR3, as DNA: TGCGCCAGCAGCCAGGGACTAGCGGGGATTTACAATGAGCAGTTCTTC.

The sample holds one count of this clone. This chain joins TRBV28 and TRBJ1-2; D may be TRBD1 (6 bases). CDR3 length: 17 amino acids. V lost 5 bases and J lost 4, with 23 bases in between. Germline CDR1 reads MDHEN; CDR2 reads SYDVKM. The CDR3 nucleotides are TGTGCCAGCAGTCCCTCGACAGGAACTTTCGCTAGCTATGGCTACACCTTC. This sequence encodes CASSPSTGTFASYGYTF.

The chain uses TRBV30 and TRBJ1-5, with TRBD1 as a possible D gene (6 bases). Trimming removed 3 bases from V and 5 bases from J, with 11 bases in between. CDR1 is GTSNPN, CDR2 SVGIG, per germline (reference sequence). The CDR3 contains 13 residues. As DNA, the CDR3 is TGTGCCTGGAGGCAGGGGAGAGATCAGCCCCAGCATTTT. Its translation: CAWRQGRDQPQHF.

V is TRBV27 and J is TRBJ2-1, with a possible D match to TRBD2 (5 bases). Per the germline V gene, CDR1 is MNHEY and CDR2 is SMNVEV (reference sequence). V was clipped by 0 bases and J by 12 bases, with 18 bases between them. This CDR3 spans 15 amino acids. This CDR3 is CASSLSVDSRWVQFF. DNA for the CDR3: TGTGCCAGCAGTTTATCGGTGGACTCGCGATGGGTGCAGTTCTTC.

The chain combines TRBV29-1 with TRBJ2-5, with no clear D. This CDR3 is 13 amino acids long. The V and J ends lost 3 bases and 0 bases respectively, with 8 bases between them. The germline V gene encodes CDR1 SQVTM and CDR2 ANQGSEA. In DNA, the CDR3 is TGCAGCGTTGAGTTTGCAAACCAAGAGACCCAGTACTTC. Protein product: CSVEFANQETQYF.

The chain is built from TRBV5-6 and TRBJ2-1, with 9 positions matching TRBD1. J gave up 6 bases and V 4 bases, and 8 bases lay outside the gene matches. Looked up from germline, CDR1 is SGHDT and CDR2 is YYEEEE. The CDR3 extends over 15 amino acids. The CDR3, as DNA: TGTGCCAGCAGCCAGACCGGGACAGGGAGCAATGAGCAGTTCTTC. Amino acids: CASSQTGTGSNEQFF.